This T cell receptor (beta chain) was sequenced for a study of blood T cell repertoires in COVID-19 (dated by TCRdb to the early 2020s). With respect to the entire study: Samples from collaborators originated in the United States, Italy and Spain and spanned both the acute and convalescent phases of COVID-19. The material from the prospective study consisted of cDNA or gDNA derived from T cells, B-cell-depleted T cells, or PBMCs. Deeply sampled blood TCRbeta repertoires from subjects exposed to, actively infected with, or recovered from COVID-19 were included in the dataset. A freely available public database, intended as a resource for researchers studying the immune response to SARS-CoV-2, is where the repertoires were released. The samples were drawn from the first 160 participants of the ongoing ImmuneRACE study and from 1,200 or so subjects provided by 6 global collaborators. Nearly every sample came with metadata listing a de-identified subject ID, COVID-19 status, age in years and sex. Where available, HLA class I and class II types were obtained from metadata supplied by the sample provider rather than from assay-based typing. The paper as a whole reports these results and caveats: The quantity of clinical and demographic metadata differed by source and by participant and was supplied without curation.

Whole blood was collected in K2EDTA tubes by collaborating institutions according to the institutions' own protocols. For TCRbeta analysis, collaborators shipped samples in one of three forms: frozen whole blood, isolated PBMCs, or DNA extracted from either of those sample types. Concerning this clone: Its antigen remains undetermined. No much larger clone exists at a distance of one base, and base qualities are not known.

As encoded in the germline V gene, CDR1 is SNHLY while CDR2 is FYNNEI. Trimming takes 8 bases from V and 5 bases from J, and the germline ends sit 15 bases apart. The CDR3 covers 13 residues, taking in both the cysteine and the phenylalanine. Only CDR3 DNA is held: 39 bases, read in frame from base 1. The immunoSEQ Assay, a bias-controlled multiplex PCR, was used to amplify TCRbeta CDR3 regions from genomic DNA. The authors processed their data as follows. Nucleated cell counts per sample were estimated from amplification of reference gene primers within the assay. Sequence reads were collapsed and filtered to measure the absolute abundance of every unique TCRbeta CDR3 rearrangement. Productive Simpson clonality was computed per sample as the square root of Simpson's diversity index over productive rearrangements. TCRdb mirrors the immuneACCESS table, restricted to in-frame sequences. Some clones are absent from its copies; in checked studies, under half trace to an unresolved V gene, and the reason for the others is unknown. V and J calls and clone size are given by that table; D and trimming were obtained from the DNA. Across this sample there are tens of thousands of clones, with just over 85% seen only once. Roughly 2% of the sample lies in the top ten.

Material: peripheral blood. This TCR came from a man aged 30-40 years with acute or convalescent COVID-19. The sequence links TRBV2 to TRBJ2-5, with no D gene named confidently. CDR3 loop: CASRVLVLETQYF. The DNA sequence reads TGTGCCAGCCGTGTCCTCGTACTGGAGACCCAGTACTTC.